The 30 T cell receptor beta chains below were found in one sample sequenced in a study of blood T cell repertoires in COVID-19. The assay was immunoSEQ multiplex PCR, and TCRdb's table has in-frame clones only and misses some. The repertoire consists of tens of thousands of clones, with just under 90% occurring once and the leading ten covering approximately 6.3%. The sample comprised peripheral blood. These receptors came from a woman older than 75 with active COVID-19.

This chain connects TRBV25-1 to TRBJ2-7; TRBD2 agrees at 7 bases. CDR3 size: 14 residues. Per the germline V gene, CDR1 is MGHDK and CDR2 is SYGVNS. Unmatched junction bases numbered 7, after V lost 8 bases and J lost 0 bases. CDR3 loop: CASVGLAASYEQYF. The CDR3 bases are TGTGCCAGCGTAGGTCTAGCGGCCTCCTACGAGCAGTACTTC.

This chain uses TRBV4-1 with TRBJ2-1; possible D gene TRBD2, 5 bases. Looked up from germline, CDR1 is MGHRA and CDR2 is YSYEKL. There are 15 residues in the CDR3. Trimming took off 3 bases at V and 7 bases at J, with 16 bases between the two ends. CDR3 loop: CASSHGPLEMNEQFF. In DNA, the CDR3 is TGCGCCAGCAGCCACGGGCCACTAGAAATGAATGAGCAGTTCTTC.

This chain uses TRBV18 with TRBJ2-5, with D maybe TRBD2 (6 bases). With 3 bases removed from V and 2 bases from J, the gap between germline ends came to 16 bases. The CDR3 runs 16 residues. Germline V gene data show CDR1 as KGHSH and CDR2 as LQKENI. Here the CDR3 reads CASSPRWGGGQETQYF. DNA of the CDR3: TGTGCCAGCTCACCCCGGTGGGGAGGTGGTCAAGAGACCCAGTACTTC.

J is TRBJ2-7 and V is TRBV10-3; tentatively, D is TRBD1 (6 bases). Germline values: CDR1 ENHRY, CDR2 SYGVKD. This CDR3 region has 12 residues. Trimming removed 6 bases from V and 2 bases from J, with 8 bases in between. The CDR3 DNA reads TGTGCCATCAGCCGGGACACCTACGAGCAGTACTTC. Encoded protein: CAISRDTYEQYF.

This chain links TRBV7-2 with TRBJ1-2; D remains unclear. CDR1 and CDR2 from the germline V gene are SGHTA and FQGNSA. The CDR3 spans 13 residues. With 2 bases removed from V and 6 bases from J, the gap between germline ends came to 10 bases. DNA of the CDR3: TGTGCCAGCAGCTTAACTCAGGCTAATGGCTACACCTTC. It specifies CASSLTQANGYTF.

This clone was seen only once. DNA of the CDR3: TGTGCCAGCAGCGAATGGACTAGCGGGGGGCCAGATACGCAGTATTTT. This codes for CASSEWTSGGPDTQYF. The chain combines TRBV9 with TRBJ2-3; 14 bases match TRBD2. Per the germline V gene, CDR1 is SGDLS and CDR2 is YYNGEE. The V gene end was trimmed by 3 bases and the J gene end by 4 bases; junction bases not matched to a gene: 4. This CDR3 contains 16 residues.

This clone was detected a few times. The V and J genes are TRBV28 and TRBJ1-2; 7 bases fit TRBD1. The CDR3 loop spans 17 amino acids. V shed 2 bases and J 3 bases; nucleotides not matched to a gene: 12. Germline V CDR1 and CDR2: MDHEN, SYDVKM. In DNA form, the CDR3 reads TGTGCCAGCAGTTTAGGGGGGACAGACCTCTCCGACTATGGCTACACCTTC. Encoded protein: CASSLGGTDLSDYGYTF.

This clone was observed once. The chain couples TRBV14 to TRBJ1-4; 7 bases agree with TRBD1. J was trimmed by 5 bases and V by 3 bases; bases with no gene match: 6. The CDR3 is 15 residues long. Germline CDR1 and CDR2: SGHDN and FVKESK. CDR3 residues: CASSHHKGQNEKLFF. The CDR3 coding sequence is TGTGCCAGCAGCCACCATAAGGGACAGAATGAAAAACTGTTTTTT.

The genes are TRBV6-5 and TRBJ1-2; D call uncertain. V was cut by 6 bases and J by 8 bases, with 13 bases left in between. The CDR3 is 12 residues long. The germline V gene encodes CDR1 MNHEY and CDR2 SVGAGI. Here the CDR3 DNA reads TGTGCCAGCAGCCCCCGAGAGGGCGGCTACACCTTC. Translation: CASSPREGGYTF.

This sequence joins TRBV5-1 and TRBJ2-3; no clear D. This CDR3 comprises 13 residues. Germline CDR1 is SGHRS and CDR2 is YFSETQ. V was cut by 0 bases and J by 4 bases, with 6 bases left in between. CDR3 DNA sequence: TGCGCCAGCAGCTTGGGAGTGGCAGATACGCAGTATTTT. Translated, it gives CASSLGVADTQYF. Based on the CDR3 plus reference TRBV5-1 and TRBJ2-3, the full variable domain is KAGVTQTPRYLIKTRGQQVTLSCSPISGHRSVSWYQQTPGQGLQFLFEYFSETQRNKGNFPGRFSGRQFSNSRSEMNVSTLELGDSALYLCASSLGVADTQYFGPGTRLTVL.

The rearrangement links TRBV4-2 to TRBJ2-3, with 11 bases aligning to TRBD2. CDR1 is LGHNA, CDR2 YNFKEQ, per germline. The V segment lost 1 base and the J segment 7 bases; nucleotides outside the gene matches: 10. The CDR3 runs 17 residues. CDR3 sequence reads: CASSQAGNSGRAYTQYF. The CDR3, as DNA: TGTGCCAGCAGCCAAGCTGGTAATAGCGGGAGGGCCTATACGCAGTATTTT.

The chain is built from TRBV6-1 and TRBJ2-2; 7 bases match TRBD1. The CDR3 totals 16 residues. Germline V gene sequence: CDR1 MNHNS, CDR2 SASEGT. Trimming took 2 bases from V and 2 from J; bases not matched to a gene: 5. The CDR3 nucleotides are TGTGCCAGCAGTGAATTAGGGGGCTTTAACACCGGGGAGCTGTTTTTT. It yields the protein CASSELGGFNTGELFF.

This chain uses TRBV2 with TRBJ2-2; 9 bases fit TRBD1. This CDR3 contains 16 residues. Trimming took 5 bases from V and 4 from J; bases not matched to a gene: 8. The germline gives CDR1 SNHLY, CDR2 FYNNEI. The CDR3 region is CASSWEGTGSTGELFF. CDR3 DNA sequence: TGTGCCAGCAGTTGGGAAGGGACAGGGTCCACCGGGGAGCTGTTTTTT.

This clone was counted only a few times. The gene calls are TRBV24-1 and TRBJ2-1; 9 bases match TRBD2. This CDR3 is 15 amino acids long. V shed 5 bases and J 4 bases; nucleotides not matched to a gene: 5. Germline CDR1 KGHDR, CDR2 SFDVKD. The CDR3 sequence is CATSVSSGAYNEQFF. CDR3 sequence (DNA): TGTGCCACCAGTGTCTCTAGCGGGGCATACAATGAGCAGTTCTTC.

By share, this clone counts as medium-sized. The chain uses TRBV5-1 and TRBJ2-7; D may be TRBD2 (6 bases). The germline gives CDR1 SGHRS, CDR2 YFSETQ. This CDR3 has 15 amino acids. V was pared by 4 bases and J by 2 bases, with 16 bases between. This CDR3 is CASSHTGTGAYEQYF. CDR3 coding DNA: TGCGCCAGCAGCCACACCGGGACTGGAGCCTACGAGCAGTACTTC. The full variable domain, rest sourced from reference TRBV5-1 and TRBJ2-7, is KAGVTQTPRYLIKTRGQQVTLSCSPISGHRSVSWYQQTPGQGLQFLFEYFSETQRNKGNFPGRFSGRQFSNSRSEMNVSTLELGDSALYLCASSHTGTGAYEQYFGPGTRLTVT.

V is TRBV24-1 and J is TRBJ2-1, with 7 bases that match TRBD1. Unmatched junction bases numbered 7, after V lost 9 bases and J lost 0 bases. Germline lookup yields CDR1 KGHDR and CDR2 SFDVKD. This CDR3 is 15 amino acids long. The CDR3 DNA is TGTGCCACCGGTAAGGGGGCGAGCTCCTACAATGAGCAGTTCTTC. As protein: CATGKGASSYNEQFF.

The chain links TRBV10-3 to TRBJ2-1; 8 positions match TRBD2. V shed 5 bases and J 6 bases; nucleotides not matched to a gene: 6. The CDR3 is made up of 14 amino acids. Germline V gene lookup returns CDR1 ENHRY and CDR2 SYGVKD. The CDR3 DNA is TGTGCCATCAGTTTCACTAGCGGACCCAATGAGCAGTTCTTC. Amino acids: CAISFTSGPNEQFF.

In this sample, this clone turned up once. J is TRBJ1-3 and V is TRBV28; D is perhaps TRBD1 (5 bases). CDR3 length equals 17 residues. Trimming shortened V by 5 bases and J by 0 bases, and 17 bases separated the two germline ends. The germline V gene has CDR1 MDHEN and CDR2 SYDVKM. This CDR3 is CASSVGPGLSSGNTIYF. The DNA for the CDR3 is TGTGCCAGCAGTGTTGGGCCAGGGCTTAGCTCTGGAAACACCATATATTTT.

This clone was found a few times. CDR3 loop: CASSEPTGADTQYF. The CDR3 bases are TGTGCCAGCAGTGAGCCTACCGGGGCAGATACGCAGTATTTT. V is TRBV28 and J is TRBJ2-3; D is possibly TRBD2 (5 bases). The germline gives CDR1 MDHEN, CDR2 SYDVKM. Trimming removed 5 bases from V and 4 bases from J, with 13 bases in between. The length of the CDR3 is 14 residues.

This chain joins TRBV11-3 and TRBJ1-1; weak D call: TRBD1 (5 bases). Germline V gene data show CDR1 as SGHNT and CDR2 as YENEEA. The CDR3 is 15 amino acids. Trimming removed 1 base from V and 5 bases from J, with 14 bases in between. In nucleotides, the CDR3 is TGTGCCAGCAGCTTAGTGTCTGGGGCTGGGACTGAAGCTTTCTTT. Its translation is CASSLVSGAGTEAFF. Looking up the rest from reference TRBV11-3 and TRBJ1-1 gives the full variable domain: EAGVVQSPRYKIIEKKQPVAFWCNPISGHNTLYWYLQNLGQGPELLIRYENEEAVDDSQLPKDRFSAERLKGVDSTLKIQPAELGDSAVYLCASSLVSGAGTEAFFGQGTRLTVV.

The chain employs TRBV18 and TRBJ2-2; no clear D gene. The CDR3 consists of 17 residues. V shed 0 bases and J shed 0 bases, with 11 bases lying between them. CDR1 KGHSH and CDR2 LQKENI come from the germline V gene. The DNA for the CDR3 is TGTGCCAGCTCACCACCGAACTCGCGCTCGAACACCGGGGAGCTGTTTTTT. Protein product: CASSPPNSRSNTGELFF.

The chain combines TRBV19 with TRBJ2-3; TRBD2 might be the D (6 bases). The V gene's germline CDR1 is LNHDA and CDR2 SQIVND (reference sequence). Trimming shortened V by 6 bases and J by 4 bases, and 14 bases separated the two germline ends. This CDR3 contains 14 residues. The CDR3 sequence is CASSGGLSADTQYF. The CDR3 DNA reads as TGTGCCAGTAGCGGTGGACTATCCGCAGATACGCAGTATTTT.

The chain uses TRBV14 and TRBJ1-3, with 8 bases fitting TRBD1. The germline V gene encodes CDR1 SGHDN and CDR2 FVKESK. Unmatched junction bases numbered 13, after V lost 0 bases and J lost 9 bases. The CDR3 extends over 17 amino acids. The CDR3 nucleotides read TGTGCCAGCAGCCAAGATCATGGGACAGGTCGCAGGGGCACCATATATTTT. Residues: CASSQDHGTGRRGTIYF.

This chain joins TRBV18 and TRBJ2-3, with D perhaps TRBD1 (6 bases). This CDR3 region has 15 residues. Trimming took off 2 bases at V and 7 bases at J, with 16 bases between the two ends. The germline gives CDR1 KGHSH, CDR2 LQKENI. This CDR3 reads CASSPSLDRTNTQYF. For the CDR3, the DNA is TGTGCCAGCTCACCATCCCTGGACAGAACGAATACGCAGTATTTT.

The gene calls are TRBV28 and TRBJ2-7, with 7 positions matching TRBD1. This CDR3 has 15 amino acids. Germline CDR1 MDHEN, CDR2 SYDVKM. V dropped 2 bases and J dropped 3; count of bases not matched to a gene: 7. The CDR3 nucleotides are TGTGCCAGCAGTTTAATGGAGACAGGGTACTACGAGCAGTACTTC. Its protein is CASSLMETGYYEQYF. The whole variable domain, filled in from reference TRBV28 and TRBJ2-7, reads DVKVTQSSRYLVKRTGEKVFLECVQDMDHENMFWYRQDPGLGLRLIYFSYDVKMKEKGDIPEGYSVSREKKERFSLILESASTNQTSMYLCASSLMETGYYEQYFGPGTRLTVT.

This chain connects TRBV28 to TRBJ1-5; D not certain. With 3 bases removed from V and 3 bases from J, the gap between germline ends came to 9 bases. From germline, CDR1 is MDHEN and CDR2 SYDVKM. The CDR3 totals 14 residues. DNA for the CDR3: TGTGCCAGCAGTTTGCGAGGGAACAATCAGCCCCAGCATTTT. It yields the protein CASSLRGNNQPQHF.

The chain links TRBV11-2 to TRBJ2-3; the match to TRBD1 covers 9 bases. J was trimmed by 6 bases and V by 1 base; bases with no gene match: 2. The CDR3 has 14 amino acids. The germline V gene has CDR1 SGHAT and CDR2 FQNNGV. CDR3 loop: CASSLGTGADTQYF. The CDR3 region has the DNA TGTGCCAGCAGCTTAGGGACAGGGGCCGATACGCAGTATTTT. The full variable domain, with the rest looked up from reference TRBV11-2 and TRBJ2-3, is EAGVAQSPRYKIIEKRQSVAFWCNPISGHATLYWYQQILGQGPKLLIQFQNNGVVDDSQLPKDRFSAERLKGVDSTLKIQPAKLEDSAVYLCASSLGTGADTQYFGPGTRLTVL.

J is TRBJ2-2 and V is TRBV3-1 (or the pseudogene TRBV3-2), with 9 bases aligning to TRBD1. The CDR3 totals 16 residues. CDR1 is LGHDT and CDR2 is YNNKEL in the germline V gene (reference sequence). Trimming removed 6 bases from V and 4 bases from J; junction bases left unmatched: 9. The CDR3 is CASRNRDRVGTGELFF. The CDR3 DNA sequence: TGTGCCAGCAGAAACCGGGACAGGGTTGGCACCGGGGAGCTGTTTTTT.

In its sample, this clone was seen once. The CDR3 DNA reads TGTGCCAGCAGCCCTCTTAGCGGGAGGGGCACCGGGGAGCTGTTTTTT. This encodes CASSPLSGRGTGELFF. The chain has TRBV7-2 and TRBJ2-2; 11 nucleotides line up with TRBD2. The length of the CDR3 is 16 residues. In germline, CDR1 is SGHTA, CDR2 FQGNSA. Losses at the gene ends were 5 bases for V and 4 bases for J; bases not matched to a gene: 6.

This clone was observed a single time. The chain is built from TRBV2 and TRBJ2-7, with 10 bases identical to TRBD1. Trimming cost V 6 bases and J 0 bases; bases outside gene matches: 5. This CDR3 region has 15 residues. Germline-derived CDR1 and CDR2 are SNHLY and FYNNEI. As DNA, the CDR3 is TGTGCCAGCAGCTACCGGGACAGGGGCTCCTACGAGCAGTACTTC. As protein: CASSYRDRGSYEQYF.